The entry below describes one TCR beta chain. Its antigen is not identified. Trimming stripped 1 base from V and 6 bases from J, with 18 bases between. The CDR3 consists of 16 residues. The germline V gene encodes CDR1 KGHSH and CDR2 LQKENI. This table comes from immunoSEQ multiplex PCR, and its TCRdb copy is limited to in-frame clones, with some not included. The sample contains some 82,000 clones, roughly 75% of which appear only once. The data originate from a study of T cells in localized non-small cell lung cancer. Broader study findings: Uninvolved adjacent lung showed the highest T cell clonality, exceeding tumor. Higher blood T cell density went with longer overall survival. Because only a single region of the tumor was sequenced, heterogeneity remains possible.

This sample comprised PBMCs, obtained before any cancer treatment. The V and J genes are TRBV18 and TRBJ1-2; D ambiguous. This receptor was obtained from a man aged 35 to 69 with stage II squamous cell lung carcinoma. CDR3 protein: CASSPRLTGDPDGYTF. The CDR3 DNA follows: TGTGCCAGCTCACCACGTCTAACGGGTGACCCGGATGGCTACACCTTC.